This is a list of T cell receptor beta chains from one sample in a study of T-cell memory formation after mild COVID-19. TCRdb analysed the 5' RACE reads with MiXCR anew, one entry per CDR3 protein. The table lists some 290,000 distinct CDR3 sequences, 16% of them singletons. Sequences were obtained from PBMCs or a T cell subset sorted from them (not recorded which). The origin of the receptors is a man aged 18 to 29 who had mild COVID-19 (a few samples of this study predate the infection). Cell type and time point are not known. CDR3s include the opening cysteine and the closing phenylalanine or tryptophan. A D gene is named only where the DNA matches it firmly. Some rows have no size entry. The others give once, few or many, or a class for an expanded clone.

>TRBJ1-5|TRBV6-5|few|-
TGTGCCAGCAGTTACGTGGGGAATTGGGATCAGCCCCAGCATTTT
CASSYVGNWDQPQHF
>TRBJ1-5|TRBV1|few|-
TGCACCAGCAGCGGACGGACAGGTGATCATAGCAATCAGCCCCAGCATTTT
CTSSGRTGDHSNQPQHF
>TRBJ2-3|TRBV4-1|many|TRBD2
TGCGCCAGCAGCCAAGTCGGAGCGGGGGATACGCAGTATTTT
CASSQVGAGDTQYF
>TRBJ1-1|TRBV12-5|-|-
TGTGCTAGTGGTTTGTTTGAGGGGTTGAACACTGAAGCTTTCTTT
CASGLFEGLNTEAFF
>TRBJ2-1|TRBV7-2|-|-
TGTGCCAGCAGGTCAACTAGCCACAATGAGCAGTTCTTC
CASRSTSHNEQFF
>TRBJ2-7|TRBV4-1|-|TRBD1
TGCGCCAGCAGCCAAACGGACAGGGGCTTTTACGAGCAGTACTTC
CASSQTDRGFYEQYF
>TRBJ2-2|TRBV5-5|many|-
TGTGCCAGCAGCCTCGGGATCTTCACCGGGGAGCTGTTTTTT
CASSLGIFTGELFF
>TRBJ2-1|TRBV7-2|few|TRBD2
TGTGCCAGCAGCTTTACGGGACTAGCGGGGGGGAGCTCCTACAATGAGCAGTTCTTC
CASSFTGLAGGSSYNEQFF
>TRBJ2-1|TRBV6-2/TRBV6-3|few|-
TGTGCCAGCAGGAGGTCGATCAATGAGCAGTTCTTC
CASRRSINEQFF
>TRBJ2-5|TRBV7-2|-|-
TGTGCCAGCAGCTTAACCCCAAAGGGCATCCAAGAGACCCAGTACTTC
CASSLTPKGIQETQYF
>TRBJ2-2|TRBV5-1|many|-
TGCGCCAGCAGCGCGGCGGGACAGCCGAACACCGGGGAGCTGTTTTTT
CASSAAGQPNTGELFF
>TRBJ2-3|TRBV7-9|-|-
TGTGCCAGCAGCTCACCCCGCGGGGAAGATAGCACAGATACGCAGTATTTT
CASSSPRGEDSTDTQYF
>TRBJ1-2|TRBV12-3/TRBV12-4|-|TRBD1
TGTGCCAGCAGCCTGGGACAGGAAGTTGGCTACACCTTC
CASSLGQEVGYTF
>TRBJ2-3|TRBV5-1|-|-
TGCGCCAGCAGCTTGGAGCTAGTAGGCACAGATACGCAGTATTTT
CASSLELVGTDTQYF
>TRBJ2-1|TRBV4-1|many|TRBD2
TGCGCCAGCTTTTTCACGTGGACTAGCGTCGGGGATGAGCAGTTCTTC
CASFFTWTSVGDEQFF